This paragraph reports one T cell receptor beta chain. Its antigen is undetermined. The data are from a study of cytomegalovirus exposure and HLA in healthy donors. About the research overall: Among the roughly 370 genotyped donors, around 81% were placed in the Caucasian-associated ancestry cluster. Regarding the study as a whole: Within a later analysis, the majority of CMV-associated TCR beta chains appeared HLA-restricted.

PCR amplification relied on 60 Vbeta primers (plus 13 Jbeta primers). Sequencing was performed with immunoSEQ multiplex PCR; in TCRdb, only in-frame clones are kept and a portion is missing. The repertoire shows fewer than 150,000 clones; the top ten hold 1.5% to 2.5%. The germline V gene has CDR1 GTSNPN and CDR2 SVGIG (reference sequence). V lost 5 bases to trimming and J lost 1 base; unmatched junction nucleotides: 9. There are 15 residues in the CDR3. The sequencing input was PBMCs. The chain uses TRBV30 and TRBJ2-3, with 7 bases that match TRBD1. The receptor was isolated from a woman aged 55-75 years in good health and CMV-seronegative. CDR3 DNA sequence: TGTGCCTGGGAGACAGGGCAAGAAGGCACAGATACGCAGTATTTT. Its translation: CAWETGQEGTDTQYF.